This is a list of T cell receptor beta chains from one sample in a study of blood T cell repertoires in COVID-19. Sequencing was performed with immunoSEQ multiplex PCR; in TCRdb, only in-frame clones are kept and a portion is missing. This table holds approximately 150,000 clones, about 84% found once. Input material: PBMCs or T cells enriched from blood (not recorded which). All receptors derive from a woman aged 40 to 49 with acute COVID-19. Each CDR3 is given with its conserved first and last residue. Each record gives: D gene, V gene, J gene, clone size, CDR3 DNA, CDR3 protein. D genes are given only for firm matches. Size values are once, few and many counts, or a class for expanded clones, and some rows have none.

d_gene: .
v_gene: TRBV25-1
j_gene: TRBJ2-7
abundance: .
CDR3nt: TGTGCCAGCAGCCCTCATGAAGTTAGATCCCACGAGCAGTACTTC
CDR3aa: CASSPHEVRSHEQYF

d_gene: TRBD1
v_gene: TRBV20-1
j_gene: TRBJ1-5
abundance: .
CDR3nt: TGCAGTGCTAGTACAGGGGGAAGCAATCAGCCCCAGCATTTT
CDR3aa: CSASTGGSNQPQHF

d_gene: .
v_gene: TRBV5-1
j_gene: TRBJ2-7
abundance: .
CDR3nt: TGCGCCAGCAGCTTCCCCGGTTCCCAAGAGCAGTACTTC
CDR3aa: CASSFPGSQEQYF

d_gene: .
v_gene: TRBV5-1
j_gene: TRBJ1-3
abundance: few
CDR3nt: TGCGCCAGCAGCTTGGAGGGGAACTCTGGAAACACCATATATTTT
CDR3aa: CASSLEGNSGNTIYF

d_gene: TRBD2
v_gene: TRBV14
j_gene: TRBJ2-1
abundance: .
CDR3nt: TGTGCCAGCAGCCCACAACTAGCGGGAGGTCGCAATGAGCAGTTCTTC
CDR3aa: CASSPQLAGGRNEQFF

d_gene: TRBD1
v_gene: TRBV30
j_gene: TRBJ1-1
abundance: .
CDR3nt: TGTGCCTGGAGTACCCAGGACAGGGTGAACACTGAAGCTTTCTTT
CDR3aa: CAWSTQDRVNTEAFF

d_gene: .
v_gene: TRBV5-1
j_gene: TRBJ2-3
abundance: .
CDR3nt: TGCGCCAGCAGCTCGGGCGGGGGCTCCGGAGATACGCAGTATTTT
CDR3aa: CASSSGGGSGDTQYF

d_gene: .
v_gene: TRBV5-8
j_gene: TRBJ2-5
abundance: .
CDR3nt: TGTGCCAGCAGCATCGGACTGAGACAAGAGACCCAGTACTTC
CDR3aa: CASSIGLRQETQYF

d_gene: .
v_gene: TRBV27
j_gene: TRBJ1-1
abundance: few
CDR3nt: TGTGCCAGCAGGGGGGGTCTGTCTGAAGCTTTCTTT
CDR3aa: CASRGGLSEAFF

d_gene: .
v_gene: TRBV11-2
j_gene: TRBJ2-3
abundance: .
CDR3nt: TGTGCCAGCAGCTTCGGGGTTTACACAGATACGCAGTATTTT
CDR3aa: CASSFGVYTDTQYF

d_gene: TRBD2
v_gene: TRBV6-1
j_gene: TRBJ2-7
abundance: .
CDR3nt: TGTGCCAGCAGTGAAAGAGGTAGCGGGAGGGCTCCGTACGAGCAGTACTTC
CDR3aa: CASSERGSGRAPYEQYF

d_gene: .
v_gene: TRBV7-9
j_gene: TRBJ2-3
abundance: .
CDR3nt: TGTGCCAGCAGCCCTGGACTGGCGGAGCCCACAGATACGCAGTATTTT
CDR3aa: CASSPGLAEPTDTQYF

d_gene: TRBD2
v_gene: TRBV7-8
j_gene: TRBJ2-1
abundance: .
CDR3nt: TGTGCCAGCACCCCAGCTAGCGGGAACTACAATGAGCAGTTCTTC
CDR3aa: CASTPASGNYNEQFF

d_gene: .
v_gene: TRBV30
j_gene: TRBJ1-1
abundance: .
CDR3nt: TGTGCCTGGAGTTCACAGCCGAACACTGAAGCTTTCTTT
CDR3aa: CAWSSQPNTEAFF

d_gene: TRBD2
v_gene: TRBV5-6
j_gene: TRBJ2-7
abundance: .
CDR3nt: TGTGCCAGCAGCCTATGGACTAGCGGGGGGTACGAGCAGTACTTC
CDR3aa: CASSLWTSGGYEQYF

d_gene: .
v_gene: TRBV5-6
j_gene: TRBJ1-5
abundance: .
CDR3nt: TGTGCCAGCAGCTTGAGTTCCAGGGATGGCAATCAGCCCCAGCATTTT
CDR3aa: CASSLSSRDGNQPQHF

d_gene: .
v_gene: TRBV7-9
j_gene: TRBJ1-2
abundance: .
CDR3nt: TGTGCCAGCAGCTTAGGCGAGGGCATCAACTATGGCTACACCTTC
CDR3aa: CASSLGEGINYGYTF

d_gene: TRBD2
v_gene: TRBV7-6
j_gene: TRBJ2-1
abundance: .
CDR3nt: TGTGCCAGCAGCTTCGGGACTAGCGGGAGCAATGAGCAGTTCTTC
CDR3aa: CASSFGTSGSNEQFF

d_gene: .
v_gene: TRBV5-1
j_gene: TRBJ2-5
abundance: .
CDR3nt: TGCGCCAGCAGCCTGGAGGCGGTCCAAGAGACCCAGTACTTC
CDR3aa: CASSLEAVQETQYF

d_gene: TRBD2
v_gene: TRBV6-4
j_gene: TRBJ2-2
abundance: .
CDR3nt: TGTGCCAGCAGTGACTCAGCGGGAGGGCCCGGGGAGCTGTTTTTT
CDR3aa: CASSDSAGGPGELFF

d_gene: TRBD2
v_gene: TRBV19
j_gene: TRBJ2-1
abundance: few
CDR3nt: TGTGCCAGTAGTATAGGCCCTAGCGGAGGGGAGTTCTTC
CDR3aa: CASSIGPSGGEFF

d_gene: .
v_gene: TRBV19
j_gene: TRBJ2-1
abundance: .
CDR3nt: TGTGCCAGTAGTATTACGGGAGTGTCCTACAATGAGCAGTTCTTC
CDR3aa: CASSITGVSYNEQFF

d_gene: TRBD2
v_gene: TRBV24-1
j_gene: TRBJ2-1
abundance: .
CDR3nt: TGTGCCACCAGTGCACCAGGGACTAGCGGATCCTACAATGAGCAGTTCTTC
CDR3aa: CATSAPGTSGSYNEQFF

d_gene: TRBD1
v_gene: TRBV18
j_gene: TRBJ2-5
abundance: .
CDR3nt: TGTGCCAGCTCACCGTCTGAGGGGGCCAGGACCCAGTACTTC
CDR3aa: CASSPSEGARTQYF

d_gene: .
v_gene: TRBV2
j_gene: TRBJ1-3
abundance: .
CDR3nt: TGTGCCAGCAGTGGCATGATTAGACAGGCGCACTCTGGAAACACCATATATTTT
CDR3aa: CASSGMIRQAHSGNTIYF

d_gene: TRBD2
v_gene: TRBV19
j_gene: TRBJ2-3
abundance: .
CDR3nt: TGTGCCAGTAGTAAAGGGAGGGGCCTCTTTCTGGGCACAGATACGCAGTATTTT
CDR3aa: CASSKGRGLFLGTDTQYF

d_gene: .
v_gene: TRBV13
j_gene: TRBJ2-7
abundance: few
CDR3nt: TGTGCCAGCAGCCTGGGGCAGGGGTTTTACGAGCAGTACTTC
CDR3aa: CASSLGQGFYEQYF

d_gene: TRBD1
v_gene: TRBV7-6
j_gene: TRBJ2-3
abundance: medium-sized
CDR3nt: TGTGCCAGCAGCTTAGTGCCCTCGGGACAGGATACGCAGTATTTT
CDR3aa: CASSLVPSGQDTQYF

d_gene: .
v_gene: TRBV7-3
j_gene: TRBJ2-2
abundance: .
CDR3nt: TGTGCCCCCGGGTCACGGCCGAACACCGGGGAGCTGTTTTTT
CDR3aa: CAPGSRPNTGELFF

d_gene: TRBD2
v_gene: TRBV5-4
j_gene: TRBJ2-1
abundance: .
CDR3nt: TGTGCCAGCAGCAAAACGACTAGCGGGAAGGCCAATGAGCAGTTCTTC
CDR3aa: CASSKTTSGKANEQFF

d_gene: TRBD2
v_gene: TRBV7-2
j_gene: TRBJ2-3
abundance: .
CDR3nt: TGTGCCAGCAGCTTAGGCTGGACTAGCGGGACCACAGATACGCAGTATTTT
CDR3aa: CASSLGWTSGTTDTQYF

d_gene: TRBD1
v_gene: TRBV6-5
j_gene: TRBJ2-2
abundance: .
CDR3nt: TGTGCCAGCAGTTGGACAGGGGTAGGCGGGGAGCTGTTTTTT
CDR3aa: CASSWTGVGGELFF

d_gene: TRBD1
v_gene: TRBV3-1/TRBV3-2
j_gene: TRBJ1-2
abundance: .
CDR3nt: TGTGCCAGCAGCCCGTCGGTGGGACAGGTAAAAGACTATGGCTACACCTTC
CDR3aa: CASSPSVGQVKDYGYTF

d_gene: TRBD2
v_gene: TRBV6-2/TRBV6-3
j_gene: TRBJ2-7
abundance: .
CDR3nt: TGTGCCAGCACCCCTAGCGGTTTTAGCTCCTACGAGCAGTACTTC
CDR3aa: CASTPSGFSSYEQYF

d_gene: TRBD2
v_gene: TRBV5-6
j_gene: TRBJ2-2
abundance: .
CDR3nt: TGTGCCAGCAGCACTAATAGCGGGAGGCCCACCGGGGAGCTGTTTTTT
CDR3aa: CASSTNSGRPTGELFF

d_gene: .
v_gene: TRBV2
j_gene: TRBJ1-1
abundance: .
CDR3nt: TGTGCCAGCAGTTCCGGGGTGGATTACACTGAAGCTTTCTTT
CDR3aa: CASSSGVDYTEAFF

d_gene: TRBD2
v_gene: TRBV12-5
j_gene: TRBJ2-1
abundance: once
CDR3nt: TGTGCTAGTGGTTCGGGACTAGCTGACAATGAGCAGTTCTTC
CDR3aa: CASGSGLADNEQFF

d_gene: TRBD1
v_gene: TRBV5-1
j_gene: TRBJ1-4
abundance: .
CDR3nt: TGCGCCAGCAGCTTGGAGGGGGCTCCGGGGGAAAAACTGTTTTTT
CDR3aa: CASSLEGAPGEKLFF

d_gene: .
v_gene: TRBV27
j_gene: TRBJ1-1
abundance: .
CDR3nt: TGTGCCAGCAGTTTACAGGGACTTCGGGGCACTGAAGCTTTCTTT
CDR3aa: CASSLQGLRGTEAFF

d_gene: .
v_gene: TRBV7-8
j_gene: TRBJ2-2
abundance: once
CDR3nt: TGTGCCAGCAGCCCCCCCCGCGGGAAAAACACCGGGGAGCTGTTTTTT
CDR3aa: CASSPPRGKNTGELFF

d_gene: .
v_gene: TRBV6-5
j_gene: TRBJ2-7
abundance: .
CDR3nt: TGTGCCAGCAGCCGCCAGGGGGGTGTCTACGAGCAGTACTTC
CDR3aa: CASSRQGGVYEQYF

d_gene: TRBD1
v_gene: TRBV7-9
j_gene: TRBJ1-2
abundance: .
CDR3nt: TGTGCCAGCAGCCCAGATACGGGACAGGGTAACTATGGCTACACCTTC
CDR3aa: CASSPDTGQGNYGYTF

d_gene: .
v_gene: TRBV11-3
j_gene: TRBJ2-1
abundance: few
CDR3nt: TGTGCCAGCAGCTTAGGACGGGGTGTGATGGGTTCCTACAATGAGCAGTTCTTC
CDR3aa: CASSLGRGVMGSYNEQFF

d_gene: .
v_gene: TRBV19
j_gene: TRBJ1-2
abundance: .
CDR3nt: TGTGCCAGTAGTGCGAGGAAAGGTGGCTACACCTTC
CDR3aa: CASSARKGGYTF

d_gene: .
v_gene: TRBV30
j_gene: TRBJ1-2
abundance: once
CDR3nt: TGTGCCTGGGGACAGTTCTCCTATGGCTACACCTTC
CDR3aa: CAWGQFSYGYTF

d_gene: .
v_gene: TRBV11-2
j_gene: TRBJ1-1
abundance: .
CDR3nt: TGTGCCAGCAGCTTACTACGTACGAACACTGAAGCTTTCTTT
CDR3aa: CASSLLRTNTEAFF

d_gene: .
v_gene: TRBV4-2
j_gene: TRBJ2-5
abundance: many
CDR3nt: TGTGCCAGCAGCCTCGGGTTAGGGGACCAAGAGACCCAGTACTTC
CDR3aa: CASSLGLGDQETQYF

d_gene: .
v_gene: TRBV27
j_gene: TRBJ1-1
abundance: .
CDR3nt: TGTGCCAGCAGTTCACAGGGTAACACTGAAGCTTTCTTT
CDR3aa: CASSSQGNTEAFF

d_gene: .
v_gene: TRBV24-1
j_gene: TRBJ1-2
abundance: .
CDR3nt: TGTGCCACCATGGGGACAACGAATAATGGCTACACCTTC
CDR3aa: CATMGTTNNGYTF

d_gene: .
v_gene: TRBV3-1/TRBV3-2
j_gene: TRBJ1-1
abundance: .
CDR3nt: TGTGCCAGCAGCCAAGGACAGTACACTGAAGCTTTCTTT
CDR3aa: CASSQGQYTEAFF

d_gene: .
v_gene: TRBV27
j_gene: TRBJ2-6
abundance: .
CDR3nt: TGTGCCAGCAGTCCCCACCGGAGCTTGCCTGGGGCCAACGTCCTGACTTTC
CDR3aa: CASSPHRSLPGANVLTF

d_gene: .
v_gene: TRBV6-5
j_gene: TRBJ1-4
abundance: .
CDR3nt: TGTGCCAGCAGTTCGACAGAAATGGATGAAAAACTGTTTTTT
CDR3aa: CASSSTEMDEKLFF

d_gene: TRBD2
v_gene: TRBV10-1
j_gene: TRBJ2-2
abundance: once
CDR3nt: TGCGCCAGCAGTGAAGGACTAGCGGGAGGGAGAGGATACATCGGGGAGCTGTTTTTT
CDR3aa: CASSEGLAGGRGYIGELFF

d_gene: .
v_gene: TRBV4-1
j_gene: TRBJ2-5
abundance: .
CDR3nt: TGCGCCAGCAGCCAAGATCAGGGGTTCCAAGAGACCCAGTACTTC
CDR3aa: CASSQDQGFQETQYF

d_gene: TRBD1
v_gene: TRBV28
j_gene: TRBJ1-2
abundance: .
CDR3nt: TGTGCCAGCAGCTTGGACAGGGGGTCTGGCTACACCTTC
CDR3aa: CASSLDRGSGYTF

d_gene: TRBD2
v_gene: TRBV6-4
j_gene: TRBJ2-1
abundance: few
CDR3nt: TGTGCCAGCAGTGTCGCGGGAGAAAATGAGCAGTTCTTC
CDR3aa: CASSVAGENEQFF

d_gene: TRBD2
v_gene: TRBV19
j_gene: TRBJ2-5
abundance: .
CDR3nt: TGTGCCAGTAGTCCGGGACTAGCGGGAGTTAAGGAGACCCAGTACTTC
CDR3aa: CASSPGLAGVKETQYF

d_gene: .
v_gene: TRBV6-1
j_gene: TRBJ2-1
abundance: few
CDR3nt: TGTGCCAGCAGTGAAACTAGTTTGGTCGTGCAGTTCTTC
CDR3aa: CASSETSLVVQFF